These 11 T cell receptor beta chains were all obtained from the same sample, sequenced in a study of blood T cell repertoires in COVID-19. Using immunoSEQ multiplex PCR, the repertoire was profiled, and TCRdb retains in-frame clones only, with some absent. The sample carries a few hundred thousand clones, roughly 84% recorded once. Sequencing input: peripheral blood. The origin of the receptors is a woman aged 18-30 years with acute or convalescent COVID-19.

The genes are TRBV18 and TRBJ1-1, with 9 bases fitting TRBD1. The J segment lost 0 bases and the V segment lost 4 bases, leaving 6 bases of the junction unmatched. This CDR3 spans 16 amino acids. Germline CDR1 is KGHSH and CDR2 is LQKENI. The CDR3 loop is CASSRDRVGVNTEAFF. The CDR3 DNA is TGTGCCAGCTCACGGGACAGGGTTGGGGTGAACACTGAAGCTTTCTTT. Based on the CDR3 plus reference TRBV18 and TRBJ1-1, the full variable domain is NAGVMQNPRHLVRRRGQEARLRCSPMKGHSHVYWYRQLPEEGLKFMVYLQKENIIDESGMPKERFSAEFPKEGPSILRIQQVVRGDSAAYFCASSRDRVGVNTEAFFGQGTRLTVV.

The V call is TRBV4-3, the J call TRBJ2-1, with 9 bases matching TRBD1. Germline V CDR1 and CDR2: LGHNA, YSLEER. CDR3 length equals 17 residues. V shed 1 base and J 3 bases; nucleotides not matched to a gene: 7. In nucleotides, the CDR3 is TGCGCCAGCAGCCAAGCTCTCCGGGACAGGGTCTACAATGAGCAGTTCTTC. Encoded protein: CASSQALRDRVYNEQFF.

The gene calls are TRBV19 and TRBJ1-5; the D gene is possibly TRBD1 (5 bases). V gave up 6 bases and J gave up 6 bases, with 12 bases separating them. The germline V gene has CDR1 LNHDA and CDR2 SQIVND (reference sequence). This CDR3 contains 13 residues. The CDR3 DNA reads TGTGCCAGTAGCCCGGGGGGGGGTCAGCCCCAGCATTTT. Translation gives CASSPGGGQPQHF.

The rearrangement joins TRBV6-6 to TRBJ2-7, with D hard to call. This CDR3 is built from 13 residues. Germline CDR1 reads MNHNY; CDR2 reads SVGAGI (reference sequence). V gave up 7 bases and J gave up 3 bases, with 13 bases separating them. The CDR3 loop reads CASTHAAVYEQYF. The CDR3 region has the DNA TGTGCCAGCACCCACGCGGCCGTCTACGAGCAGTACTTC.

This chain uses TRBV28 with TRBJ2-1, with D possibly TRBD2 on 6 matching bases. Trimming pared 3 bases from V and 13 bases from J, leaving 22 bases between. The CDR3 is 15 amino acids. Per the germline V gene, CDR1 is MDHEN and CDR2 is SYDVKM. The CDR3 DNA sequence: TGTGCCAGCAGTTTTCGTTCGGTCTCGGGCGGGAAACAGTTCTTC. Amino acid sequence: CASSFRSVSGGKQFF.

The CDR3 region is CASSFYGNTEAFF. The CDR3 coding sequence is TGTGCCAGCAGCTTCTACGGGAACACTGAAGCTTTCTTT. J is TRBJ1-1 and V is TRBV7-2; D remains ambiguous. This CDR3 spans 13 amino acids. Per the germline V gene, CDR1 is SGHTA and CDR2 is FQGNSA. V was trimmed by 3 bases and J by 1 base, leaving 6 bases between them.

As DNA, the CDR3 is TGTGCCAGCAGCATCGCGGGCCCTAATCAGCCCCAGCATTTT. Encoded protein: CASSIAGPNQPQHF. V usage is TRBV28 and J usage is TRBJ1-5; D is undetermined. CDR1 and CDR2 from the germline V gene are MDHEN and SYDVKM. There are 14 residues in the CDR3. V gave up 6 bases and J gave up 4 bases, with 13 bases separating them.

The rearrangement links TRBV4-3 to TRBJ2-5, with TRBD1 as a possible D gene (6 bases). Trimming cost V 3 bases and J 2 bases, with 13 bases left between them. Per the germline V gene, CDR1 is LGHNA and CDR2 is YSLEER. CDR3 length: 15 residues. CDR3 in amino acids: CASSHIRGQQETQYF. The CDR3 bases are TGCGCCAGCAGCCACATACGAGGACAGCAAGAGACCCAGTACTTC.

The chain couples TRBV4-1 to TRBJ1-2, with TRBD1 as a possible D gene (5 bases). Germline loops: CDR1 MGHRA, CDR2 YSYEKL. Trimming took 1 base from V and 3 from J, leaving 18 bases between them. The CDR3 has 17 residues. DNA for the CDR3: TGCGCCAGCAGCCAAGTCCCCCTGCAGGGTGGGGACTATGGCTACACCTTC. Its protein is CASSQVPLQGGDYGYTF.

CDR3 sequence: CASSRRDIYNEQFF. CDR3 DNA sequence: TGTGCCAGCAGTCGCCGGGACATCTACAATGAGCAGTTCTTC. V gene TRBV6-2 or TRBV6-3 combines with J gene TRBJ2-1, with a weak D call TRBD1 (6 bases). Germline V gene sequence: CDR1 MNHEY, CDR2 SVGEGT. The CDR3 loop spans 14 amino acids. Trimming stripped 5 bases from V and 3 bases from J, with 11 bases between.

The V gene is TRBV11-2, the J gene TRBJ2-3, with a tentative D call TRBD2 (5 bases). The germline CDR1 and CDR2 sequences are SGHAT and FQNNGV. The CDR3 contains 16 residues. The ends were cut back, 5 bases at V and 0 bases at J, with 15 bases in the middle. The chain's CDR3 is CASSLPGGLSTDTQYF. The CDR3 nucleotides read TGTGCCAGCAGCCTCCCCGGCGGGCTTAGCACAGATACGCAGTATTTT.